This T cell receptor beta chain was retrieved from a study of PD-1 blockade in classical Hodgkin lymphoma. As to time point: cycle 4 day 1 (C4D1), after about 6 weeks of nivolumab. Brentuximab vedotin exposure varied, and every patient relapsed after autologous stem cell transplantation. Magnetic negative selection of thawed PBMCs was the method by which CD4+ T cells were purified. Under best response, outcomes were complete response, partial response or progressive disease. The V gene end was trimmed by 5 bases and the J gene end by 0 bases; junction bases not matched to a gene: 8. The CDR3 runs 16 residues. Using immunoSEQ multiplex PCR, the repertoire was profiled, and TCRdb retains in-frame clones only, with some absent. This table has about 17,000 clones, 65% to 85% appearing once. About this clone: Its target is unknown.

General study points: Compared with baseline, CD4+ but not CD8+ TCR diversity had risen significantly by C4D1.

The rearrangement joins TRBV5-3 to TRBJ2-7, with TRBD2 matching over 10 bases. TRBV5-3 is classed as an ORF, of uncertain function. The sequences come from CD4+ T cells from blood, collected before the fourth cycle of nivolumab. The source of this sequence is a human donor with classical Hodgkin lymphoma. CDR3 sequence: CARREGTSGDSYEQYF. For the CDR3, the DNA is TGTGCCAGAAGAGAGGGAACTAGCGGGGACTCCTACGAGCAGTACTTC.